These T cell receptor beta chains were read from a single sample in a study of OX40 agonist ivuxolimab in advanced cancers. Produced via immunoSEQ multiplex PCR; TCRdb's table is partial and in-frame only. Among about 92,000 clones, approximately 80% were seen once, and the ten largest hold around 5.8%. Here the sequenced sample was CD4+ or CD8+ T cells sorted from blood, taken in a trial of the OX40 agonist ivuxolimab. These receptor sequences come from an adult with an advanced solid tumor such as melanoma, head and neck, liver or kidney cancer. Both conserved end residues are part of each CDR3. A D gene is named only where the DNA matches it firmly. Not all rows give a size; the values are once, few, many and, for expanded clones, a class.

abundance	v_gene	j_gene	d_gene	CDR3nt	CDR3aa
-	TRBV7-6	TRBJ1-2	-	TGTGCCAGCAGCGAACAGGGTAGTGGTAACTATGGCTACACCTTC	CASSEQGSGNYGYTF
-	TRBV2	TRBJ2-3	-	TGTGCCAGCAGCCGGGTATCTAGCACAGATACGCAGTATTTT	CASSRVSSTDTQYF
-	TRBV7-3	TRBJ2-3	-	TGTGCCAGCAGCTTAAATAGGGGTGATACGCAGTATTTT	CASSLNRGDTQYF
-	TRBV15	TRBJ1-2	TRBD1	TGTGCCACCACCCGGGGGGACAGGGAGCACTATGGCTACACCTTC	CATTRGDREHYGYTF
-	TRBV18	TRBJ2-7	TRBD2	TGTGCCAGCTCACCCGCCCTAGCGGAAACCTACGAGCAGTACTTC	CASSPALAETYEQYF
-	TRBV7-9	TRBJ2-3	-	TGTGCCAGCAGCCCGTATCGGACAGATACGCAGTATTTT	CASSPYRTDTQYF
-	TRBV19	TRBJ2-3	TRBD2	TGTGCCAGTAGTACAAGCGGGAGTGGGGGAGATACGCAGTATTTT	CASSTSGSGGDTQYF
once	TRBV6-6	TRBJ2-7	-	TGTGCCGGAGGGGCAGGGATTCACGAGCAGTACTTC	CAGGAGIHEQYF
-	TRBV7-3	TRBJ1-6	-	TGTGCCAGCAGAACGGGACGTGATAATTCACCCCTCCACTTT	CASRTGRDNSPLHF
-	TRBV25-1	TRBJ1-2	-	TGTGCCAGCAGTGGGGGACATTCACCTAACTATGGCTACACCTTC	CASSGGHSPNYGYTF
-	TRBV18	TRBJ1-6	TRBD1	TGTGCCAGCTCAACCGGACAGGCAAATAATTCACCCCTCCACTTT	CASSTGQANNSPLHF
-	TRBV19	TRBJ1-1	-	TGTGCCAGGGGAGTTGGGAACACTGAAGCTTTCTTT	CARGVGNTEAFF
-	TRBV7-9	TRBJ2-7	-	TGTGCCAGCAGCTTAATGGACCACAGCTCCTACGAGCAGTACTTC	CASSLMDHSSYEQYF
-	TRBV6-5	TRBJ1-2	TRBD1	TGTGCCAGCAGTTACGAGGGACAGGGCGGCTATGGCTACACCTTC	CASSYEGQGGYGYTF
-	TRBV6-5	TRBJ1-5	-	TGTGCCAGCAGTTGGACCAGCAATCAGCCCCAGCATTTT	CASSWTSNQPQHF
few	TRBV7-2	TRBJ2-3	-	TGTGCCAGCAGCCGTCTACTTTCAGATACGCAGTATTTT	CASSRLLSDTQYF
-	TRBV30	TRBJ1-5	-	TGTGCCTGGAGCCCCCTGAAGGGAAATCAGCCCCAGCATTTT	CAWSPLKGNQPQHF
-	TRBV7-2	TRBJ2-5	-	TGTGCCAGCAGCGAGAGGGGGTTCCGGGAGACCCAGTACTTC	CASSERGFRETQYF
-	TRBV19	TRBJ2-6	-	TGTGCCATCCAGGACTCTGGGGCCAACGTCCTGACTTTC	CAIQDSGANVLTF
-	TRBV12-5	TRBJ1-2	-	TGTGCTAGTGGTTTGCCCCTACAGACCGCGGATGGCTACACCTTC	CASGLPLQTADGYTF
-	TRBV30	TRBJ2-5	-	TGTGCCTGGAAGGGGTCCGGAGAGACCCAGTACTTC	CAWKGSGETQYF
-	TRBV9	TRBJ2-1	-	TGTGCCAGCAGCGTAGCTCCCAGCGAAGATAATGAGCAGTTCTTC	CASSVAPSEDNEQFF
-	TRBV6-5	TRBJ2-7	TRBD1	TGTGCCAGCAGGGCCTTGACAGGGGGGTTCTACGAGCAGTACTTC	CASRALTGGFYEQYF
-	TRBV5-1	TRBJ1-2	TRBD1	TGCGCCAGCAGCCAGGGACAGGGGAACTATGGCTACACCTTC	CASSQGQGNYGYTF
-	TRBV4-3	TRBJ1-2	-	TGCGCCAGCAGCCAAGATAACGGCGGGACCTATGGCTACACCTTC	CASSQDNGGTYGYTF
-	TRBV19	TRBJ2-5	TRBD2	TGTGCCAGTAGTAGCGGGGGTCAAGAGACCCAGTACTTC	CASSSGGQETQYF
-	TRBV7-7	TRBJ2-2	TRBD1	TGTGCCAGCGGACAGGGGATGGACACCGGGGAGCTGTTTTTT	CASGQGMDTGELFF
few	TRBV5-1	TRBJ2-7	TRBD1	TGCGCCAGCAGCTTGAGGACAGGGGGTTCCTACGAGCAGTACTTC	CASSLRTGGSYEQYF
few	TRBV30	TRBJ1-1	-	TGTGCCTGGAGCGCCGACAGCCAGTACACTGAAGCTTTCTTT	CAWSADSQYTEAFF
-	TRBV30	TRBJ2-1	-	TGTGCCTGGAGGTTTACAAAAGAGCAGTTCTTC	CAWRFTKEQFF
-	TRBV27	TRBJ2-7	-	TGTGCCAGCAGCCCATCCTTCTACGAGCAGTACTTC	CASSPSFYEQYF
-	TRBV9	TRBJ2-1	-	TGTGCCAGCAGCGTAGATGGGGGCGGGAGCTCCTACAATGAGCAGTTCTTC	CASSVDGGGSSYNEQFF
few	TRBV19	TRBJ1-1	-	TGTGCCAGTAGTATCGGGAACACTGAAGCTTTCTTT	CASSIGNTEAFF